This TCR beta chain was found in a study of T cell responses to AZD1222 COVID-19 vaccine (dated by TCRdb to the early 2020s). Regarding the research as a whole: TCR sequencing was performed for over 230 trial participants, of whom about 200 were given two doses of AZD1222 and some 25 were given two doses of MenACWY control vaccine. Enrollment into the trials was organized by age into subgroups of 18-55, 56-69 and 70-plus years, and those subgroups contained 148, 28 and 57 TCR-sequenced participants, respectively.

Broad study findings and their caveats: Spike-specific TCR breadth and depth rose significantly after two AZD1222 doses compared with day 0 and with MenACWY recipients. Conclusions about previously exposed vaccinees were limited because only a handful of AZD1222 recipients were SARS-CoV-2 seropositive at baseline. Because no day 14 peak-response samples were available, repertoires were characterized only after the peak T cell response. Most participants were white British and females outnumbered males, and the authors suggested that clonal diversity may have been underestimated. CD4 TCRs associated with the vaccine covered the entire spike protein, and the dominant responses were in regions 160-218 and 743-854. The 56-69-year group was small, and its depth increase did not reach significance, likely because of low power. Epitopes outside the regions mutated in the B.1.351 and B.1.1.7 variants were reportedly recognized by nearly half of the unique spike-specific TCRs.

Of note for this clone: No cognate antigen has been identified for it. Within one base of it there is no much larger clone, and no base qualities were kept.

The CDR3 regions of human TCRbeta chains were analyzed by immunosequencing. For the original study's pipeline: Repertoire TCRs were checked for matches against a reference library of SARS-CoV-2-specific TCRs that had been generated using the MIRA antigen-specificity platform. Breadth was defined as the fraction of unique TCRs that were SARS-CoV-2-associated, and depth was defined as the fraction of total T cells that were SARS-CoV-2-associated. Using the MIRA data, each spike-specific TCR was assigned both to the spike region to which the TCR was reactive and to a CD4 or CD8 class. Log10-transformed breadth and depth values were compared by one-way ANOVA with Sidak's multiple comparisons tests. As stored in TCRdb, this immuneACCESS dataset retains in-frame rearrangements with V and J assigned. A fraction of the clones does not appear; measured against another copy, unresolved V genes explain less than half of the discrepancy, and the remainder lacks a known reason. V and J calls and clone size are as listed in that table; D and trimming were resolved from the DNA. This sample is represented by some 150,000 clones; roughly 89% of them were singletons. The ten largest clones take up approximately 1.8% of the sample.

The sample's time point, from its label and the paper: about 28 days (+/-7) after the second vaccine dose. AZD1222 recipients whose second dose came at about 4 weeks and those whose second dose came at about 12 weeks were combined into one group, since spike-specific TCR depth and breadth did not differ between the two schedules. The vaccinee samples were drawn from two UK trials, COV001 and COV002, one of which was a single-blind randomized controlled phase 2/3 trial testing AZD1222 (ChAdOx1 nCoV-19) in healthy adults. For TCRbeta chain sequencing, PBMC samples from trial participants were taken at day 0 and at day 28 after the second dose. The CDR3 goes from the cysteine to the phenylalanine over 15 residues. Only the CDR3 DNA stays, 45 bases, in frame from base 1. Ends trimmed: V by 6 bases, J by 2 bases; bases unmatched to a gene: 7. Via the germline V gene, CDR1 is SGHTA and CDR2 FQGNSA.

The sequence came from an adult who received the AZD1222 COVID-19 vaccine. The chain was built from TRBV7-2 and TRBJ2-1, and TRBD2 matches 7 of the central bases. The sample was peripheral blood, taken 28 days after the second AZD1222 dose. The CDR3 region reads CASSSLAAPYNEQFF. The DNA reads as follows: TGTGCCAGCAGTTCCCTAGCGGCACCCTACAATGAGCAGTTCTTC.